This T cell receptor (beta chain) was recovered during a study of T-cell reconstitution after alpha-beta-depleted transplantation in children. This clonotype was found many times. Unique molecular identifiers featured in how the TCRbeta library was prepared. TCRdb used MiXCR to reprocess the PCR reads, holding one entry per CDR3 protein. The sample records 350,000 to 400,000 distinct CDR3 sequences, about an eighth being singletons. The CDR3 covers 15 residues. Trimming cost V 0 bases and J 5 bases, with 10 bases left between them. Sequences were derived from PBMCs, sampled from the stem cell graft. This chain joins TRBV12-3 or TRBV12-4 and TRBJ2-2; the D gene is possibly TRBD2 (7 bases). The sequence came from a human donor who donated a stem cell graft to a child with Fanconi anemia. CDR3 in DNA: TGTGCCAGCAGTTTAGCGGGGGGGCTAACCGGGGAGCTGTTTTTT. This codes for CASSLAGGLTGELFF.